This entry describes one T cell receptor (beta chain). In its sample, this clone was seen once. Its antigen is still unknown. Per-base qualities were not stored, and no clone one base away is much larger. This specimen belongs to a study of PD-L1 blockade in urothelial cancer (dated by TCRdb to the late 2010s). With regard to the full study: Every patient began therapy in about 2014 and was given atezolizumab 1,200 mg intravenously every 3 weeks. Twenty-five of 29 patients were identified as males with urothelial cancer of bladder origin, and a prior smoking history was reported by 18 of 29 patients. An ECOG performance status of 0 or 1 was recorded for the patients, and 0 to 3 prior chemotherapy regimens had been received by the patients. Blood samples were analyzed at two time points: 3 weeks after treatment start (second dose) and 6 weeks after treatment start. Blood samples yielded a median of roughly 150,000 T cells and more than 80,000 unique TCRs, with median clonality around 0.084. The study was an exploratory multi-omic analysis of somatic, immune and clinical correlates of response to PD-L1 blockade with atezolizumab in urothelial cancer. TCR sequencing covered pretreatment tumor samples and matched, serially collected peripheral blood taken before and after atezolizumab treatment. Progression-free survival longer than 6 months counted as durable clinical benefit, and TCR features were additionally tested against both progression-free and overall survival. Whole exome sequencing and RNA sequencing of pretreatment tumors were performed alongside TCR sequencing in the same patients. Some ten patients reached durable clinical benefit, while 20 patients did not. Over 28 patients had pretreatment blood TCR-seq, some 24 had at least one posttreatment blood collection, and some 24 had tumor TCR-seq. Overall results and qualifications from the work: Improved progression-free and overall survival was associated with having pretreatment peripheral blood TCR clonality below the median. Greater expansion of tumor-associated TCR clones in peripheral blood 3 weeks after the start of treatment was observed in patients with durable benefit (n ≈ 22, p = 0.022). Small sample size (n ≈ 30) and many exploratory analyses mean the results are intended to be hypothesis-generating.

V is cut by 4 bases and J by 1 base, and the space between the germline ends is 14 bases. CDR1 is given as SGHRS and CDR2 as YFSETQ, both from the germline V gene. From the cysteine up to the phenylalanine, the CDR3 has a length of 15 residues. The entry retains the CDR3 DNA only, 45 bases that are in frame from base 1. The time point tag for this specimen amounts to: peripheral blood 6 weeks after treatment start. A cohort of approximately 30 patients with locally advanced or metastatic urothelial carcinoma, treated at Memorial Sloan Kettering on a trial protocol, was included. Peripheral blood mononuclear cells were collected pretreatment and during treatment, with between 1 and 8 total time points per patient. The Qiagen DNeasy Blood extraction kit was used to purify genomic DNA from total PBMCs and tumor samples. PBMCs were collected pretreatment and during treatment, and were isolated and stored as previously described.

Synthetic TCR analog templates were spiked into each PCR to estimate absolute template abundance from read counts. TCRbeta CDR3 regions were amplified from genomic DNA with bias-controlled V and J gene primers using the immunoSEQ assay. Rearranged TCRbeta segments were sequenced at approximately 20X coverage. The authors processed their data as follows. Sequencing errors were corrected by clustering and CDR3s were annotated against IMGT to assign V, D and J genes. Out-of-frame and stop-codon sequences were excluded, and only productive TCRbeta rearrangements were used in downstream analyses. To compute clonality, Shannon entropy was normalized by the log of the number of unique productive sequences and then subtracted from one. Fisher's exact test with Benjamini-Hochberg correction, at a threshold of adjusted p below 0.01, was used to find clones that differed between time points or between blood and tumor. TCRdb took over this immuneACCESS table, retaining in-frame rearrangements with V and J assigned. Such tables are incomplete; in checked studies, under half of the missing clones stem from an unresolved V gene, and the remainder is unexplained. From that table come the V and J calls and clone size; the DNA was used to work out D and trimming. Here the sample has just over 35,000 clones; around four fifths occur a single time. The ten largest clonotypes hold about 10% of the sample.

The material was PBMCs, obtained around atezolizumab (anti-PD-L1) treatment. This TCR derives from a man aged 40-49 years with urothelial cancer. The chain was built from TRBV5-1 and TRBJ1-1, with no confidently assigned D gene. The DNA sequence is TGCGCCAGCAGCCGGGAGGCAGGAGGGAACACTGAAGCTTTCTTT. Translated, it gives CASSREAGGNTEAFF.